The 12 T cell receptor beta chains in this list originate from one sample, sequenced in a study of blood T cell repertoires in COVID-19. The data were produced by immunoSEQ multiplex PCR, yet TCRdb's version contains in-frame clones alone and is incomplete. The sample carries 150,000 to 200,000 clones, about nine tenths recorded once. The sequenced sample consisted of peripheral blood. These receptors were obtained from a man between 60 and 70 years old with active or convalescent COVID-19.

The J gene is TRBJ2-1, the V gene TRBV5-5; D remains ambiguous. CDR1 SGHKS and CDR2 YYEKEE come from the germline V gene (reference sequence). The CDR3 covers 14 residues. The germline V and J ends were trimmed by 4 bases and 7 bases, with 15 bases remaining between them. CDR3 in DNA: TGTGCCAGCAGCCGATCCACTCCCCTAAATGAGCAGTTCTTC. Its translation is CASSRSTPLNEQFF.

The chain has TRBV7-2 and TRBJ2-5; TRBD2 is a possible D gene (6 bases). Germline loops: CDR1 SGHTA, CDR2 FQGNSA. V lost 5 bases to trimming and J lost 5 bases, with 15 bases between them. This CDR3 has 14 residues. This chain's CDR3 is CASSPLREWETQYF. The CDR3 nucleotides are TGTGCCAGCAGCCCCCTTCGGGAGTGGGAGACCCAGTACTTC.

The J gene is TRBJ1-2, the V gene TRBV6-5; TRBD1 might be the D (5 bases). V lost 11 bases and J lost 4, with 17 bases in between. In germline, CDR1 is MNHEY, CDR2 SVGAGI. The CDR3 runs to 13 residues. CDR3 sequence reads: CAVRGGRVYGYTF. CDR3 DNA: TGTGCCGTCCGCGGGGGGAGGGTCTATGGCTACACCTTC.

This clone was detected only once. This sequence joins TRBV4-1 and TRBJ2-5; TRBD2 matches 8 bases. The CDR3 is 14 residues long. The germline V gene encodes CDR1 MGHRA and CDR2 YSYEKL. The V gene end was trimmed by 4 bases and the J gene end by 1 base; junction bases not matched to a gene: 2. This chain's CDR3 is CASSLSGTQETQYF. The CDR3 DNA sequence: TGCGCCAGCAGCCTTAGCGGGACCCAAGAGACCCAGTACTTC.

The chain is built from TRBV2 and TRBJ1-2; the match to TRBD1 covers 10 bases. CDR1 and CDR2 (germline): SNHLY, FYNNEI. Trimming at V came to 4 bases and at J to 7 bases, leaving 3 bases not matched to a gene. This CDR3 contains 13 residues. The CDR3 DNA is TGTGCCAGCAGTGCGACAGGGGGCGGTGGCTACACCTTC. Translating it yields CASSATGGGGYTF.

This CDR3 reads CAISSGQYEAFF. The DNA for the CDR3 is TGTGCCATCAGCTCGGGACAATATGAAGCTTTCTTT. This chain links TRBV10-3 with TRBJ1-1; weak D call: TRBD1 (6 bases). The germline V gene has CDR1 ENHRY and CDR2 SYGVKD. Trimming removed 6 bases from V and 7 bases from J, with 12 bases in between. The CDR3 is 12 amino acids.

The chain has TRBV5-4 and TRBJ2-4, with TRBD1 matching 9 bases. The CDR3 runs 16 residues. Looked up from germline, CDR1 is SGHNT and CDR2 is YYREEE (reference sequence). The V gene end was trimmed by 2 bases and the J gene end by 0 bases; junction bases not matched to a gene: 3. CDR3 amino acids: CASSFGTGSAKNIQYF. The CDR3 nucleotides read TGTGCCAGCAGCTTCGGGACAGGGTCAGCCAAAAACATTCAGTACTTC.

V and J are TRBV29-1 and TRBJ1-5; 7 positions agree with TRBD1. Germline V gene data show CDR1 as SQVTM and CDR2 as ANQGSEA. The CDR3 totals 14 residues. V was pared by 4 bases and J by 5 bases, with 8 bases of the junction left unmatched. CDR3 residues: CSVGSGGLDQPQHF. The CDR3 DNA is TGCAGCGTTGGCTCAGGGGGGCTGGATCAGCCCCAGCATTTT. Supplemented by reference TRBV29-1 and TRBJ1-5, the full variable domain reads SAVISQKPSRDICQRGTSLTIQCQVDSQVTMMFWYRQQPGQSLTLIATANQGSEATYESGFVIDKFPISRPNLTFSTLTVSNMSPEDSSIYLCSVGSGGLDQPQHFGDGTRLSIL.

This clone was detected once. The rearrangement joins TRBV6-5 to TRBJ2-7, with 11 bases fitting TRBD2. Germline V gene sequence: CDR1 MNHEY, CDR2 SVGAGI. J gave up 5 bases and V 5 bases, and 8 bases lay outside the gene matches. The CDR3 spans 15 residues. The CDR3 nucleotides are TGTGCCAGCAGTACAACTAGCGGGAGAAGGCACGAGCAGTACTTC. Translating gives CASSTTSGRRHEQYF.

The chain uses TRBV11-2 and TRBJ1-6; D not resolved. The CDR3 has 16 residues. Germline lookup yields CDR1 SGHAT and CDR2 FQNNGV. The V end lost 0 bases, the J end lost 8 bases, and 14 bases lay between the germline ends. CDR3 in DNA: TGTGCCAGCAGCTTAGACGCGGGCAGGAGTGATTCACCCCTCCACTTT. Its protein product is CASSLDAGRSDSPLHF. Full variable domain (remainder filled in from reference TRBV11-2 and TRBJ1-6): EAGVAQSPRYKIIEKRQSVAFWCNPISGHATLYWYQQILGQGPKLLIQFQNNGVVDDSQLPKDRFSAERLKGVDSTLKIQPAKLEDSAVYLCASSLDAGRSDSPLHFGNGTRLTVT.

This chain joins TRBV7-2 and TRBJ2-1; 10 positions agree with TRBD1. V lost 2 bases, J lost 5 bases, and 3 bases stayed unmatched. The CDR3 contains 15 residues. CDR1 and CDR2 from the germline V gene are SGHTA and FQGNSA. In DNA form, the CDR3 reads TGTGCCAGCAGCTTAATGGACAGGGGGGACAATGAGCAGTTCTTC. Its protein product is CASSLMDRGDNEQFF.

The chain employs TRBV19 and TRBJ1-1; 12 bases are shared with TRBD1. The germline CDR1 and CDR2 sequences are LNHDA and SQIVND (reference sequence). J gave up 4 bases and V 5 bases, and 5 bases lay outside the gene matches. CDR3 size: 15 residues. The CDR3 DNA follows: TGTGCCAGTAGTCCCGGGACAGGGGGCGGCACTGAAGCTTTCTTT. Protein product: CASSPGTGGGTEAFF.